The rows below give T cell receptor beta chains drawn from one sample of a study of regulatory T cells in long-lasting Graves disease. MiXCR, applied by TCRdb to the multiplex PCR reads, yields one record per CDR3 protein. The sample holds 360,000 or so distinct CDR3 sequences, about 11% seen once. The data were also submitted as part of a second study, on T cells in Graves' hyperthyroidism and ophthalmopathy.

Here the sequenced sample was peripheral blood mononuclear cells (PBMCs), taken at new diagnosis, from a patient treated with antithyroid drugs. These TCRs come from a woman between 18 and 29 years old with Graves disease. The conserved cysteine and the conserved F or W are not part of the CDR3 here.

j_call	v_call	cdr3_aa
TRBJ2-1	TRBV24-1	ATSDSKDDADQF
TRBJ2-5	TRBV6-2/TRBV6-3	ASSNGLAGGGETQY
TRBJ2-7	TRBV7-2	ASTWDQLTEQY
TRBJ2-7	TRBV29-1	SVEGDGTGKDEQY
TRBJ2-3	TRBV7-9	ASSPGTSGWIDTQY
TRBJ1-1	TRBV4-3	ASSQDNSRNLNTEAF
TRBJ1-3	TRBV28	ASSAGTFGNTIY
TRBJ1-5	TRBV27	ASSGTPYNQPQH
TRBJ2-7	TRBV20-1	SARSYGLAGDYEQY
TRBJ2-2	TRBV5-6	ASSHGPGQVITGELF
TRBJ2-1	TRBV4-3	ASSQDPEAINEQF
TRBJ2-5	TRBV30	AWSVHSAETQY
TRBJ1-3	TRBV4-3	ASSQDPRGGWGNTIY
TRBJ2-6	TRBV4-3	ASSQALGLYSGANVLT
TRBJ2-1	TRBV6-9	ASSYGLASYNEQF
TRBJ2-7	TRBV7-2	ASSLWGEQY
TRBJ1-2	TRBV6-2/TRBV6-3	ASSYDRDGYT
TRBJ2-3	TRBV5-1	ASTVGRYTDTQY
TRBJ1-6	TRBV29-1	SVLQEVNSPLH
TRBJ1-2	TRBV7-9	ASRLGQNYGYT
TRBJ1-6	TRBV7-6	ASSLALYNSPLH
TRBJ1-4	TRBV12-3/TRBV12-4	ASSLSQRNEKLF
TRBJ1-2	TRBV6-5	ASSYLVPWIWSGPGYGYT
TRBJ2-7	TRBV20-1	SASKISGDSYEQY
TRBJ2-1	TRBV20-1	SARDIQMRAYNEQF
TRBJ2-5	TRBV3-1	ASRLAPETQY
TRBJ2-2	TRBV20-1	SARSGTGVTGELF
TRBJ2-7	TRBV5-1	ASSYTGPGQNYEQY
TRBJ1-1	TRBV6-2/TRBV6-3	ASSFWTEAF
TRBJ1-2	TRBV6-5	TSSCRTVRRNYGYT
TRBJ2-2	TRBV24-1	ATSALGLAGGTGELF
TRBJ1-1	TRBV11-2	ASSYSRSGTSGGFLNTEAF
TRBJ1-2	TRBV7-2	ASSSPEGGVNGYT
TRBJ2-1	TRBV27	ASSTGRGYYSYNEQF
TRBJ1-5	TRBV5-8	ASSFQVNQPQH
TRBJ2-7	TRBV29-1	SVGQGIYEQY
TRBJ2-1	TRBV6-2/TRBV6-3	ASRQSWVQYNEQF
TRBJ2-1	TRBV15	ATSRDLGTGPYNEQF